The 29 T cell receptor beta chains in this list originate from one sample, sequenced in a study of CD8 T cells in ankylosing spondylitis. TCRdb re-called the 5' RACE reads through MiXCR, storing one row per CDR3 protein. The table has about 480,000 distinct CDR3 sequences, 15% to 20% seen once. These receptors' antigens are unknown. Overall study findings and caveats: A TCR beta motif of under ten highly homologous variants seemed to mark ankylosing spondylitis blood.

The specimen sequenced was blood, either unsorted or a sorted T cell fraction (not recorded which). Every receptor here comes from a male donor with ankylosing spondylitis.

This clonotype was picked up a small number of times. CDR3 nucleotides: TGTGCCAGCAGTATCATATTAGTGAGTGGCTACACCTTC. This encodes CASSIILVSGYTF. The V call is TRBV12-3 or TRBV12-4, the J call TRBJ1-2; D unresolved. CDR3 length: 13 amino acids. Deletions cut 5 bases from V and 7 bases from J, with 14 bases between.

This clonotype was counted between two and nine times. The V and J genes are TRBV5-1 and TRBJ2-3; no clear D. This CDR3 comprises 14 residues. Germline loops: CDR1 SGHRS, CDR2 YFSETQ. Trimming took 4 bases from V and 2 from J, leaving 11 bases between them. DNA for the CDR3: TGCGCCAGCAGCGCTGTGGGATCCACAGATACGCAGTATTTT. Its translation: CASSAVGSTDTQYF.

The CDR3 here is CASSLEGTSGRPLGQYF. Written as DNA, the CDR3 is TGTGCCAGCAGCTTAGAGGGGACTAGCGGGAGACCCCTCGGGCAGTACTTC. This sequence joins TRBV7-9 and TRBJ2-7, with 14 positions matching TRBD2. The V segment lost 1 base and the J segment 9 bases; nucleotides outside the gene matches: 11. The CDR3 loop spans 17 amino acids. Germline V CDR1 and CDR2: SEHNR, FQNEAQ (reference sequence).

This clonotype was seen more than once but under ten times. The rearrangement uses TRBV6-5 and TRBJ2-4; either TRBD1 or TRBD2 may fit D (6 bases each). The CDR3 contains 14 residues. Per germline, CDR1 MNHEY and CDR2 SVGAGI. Trimming removed 2 bases at V and 7 bases at J, with 12 bases between. CDR3 sequence reads: CASSYVGGHNIQYF. For the CDR3, the DNA is TGTGCCAGCAGTTACGTCGGGGGACATAACATTCAGTACTTC.

This clonotype was seen a few times. V gene TRBV29-1 combines with J gene TRBJ2-1; possibly TRBD2 for D (5 bases). In germline, CDR1 is SQVTM, CDR2 ANQGSEA. This CDR3 spans 13 amino acids. V lost 4 bases and J lost 7, with 14 bases in between. The CDR3 loop reads CSVALTKLNEQFF. The DNA for the CDR3 is TGCAGCGTTGCCCTGACTAAATTAAATGAGCAGTTCTTC.

A few counts support this clonotype. This chain uses TRBV6-6 with TRBJ1-5, with D unclear. V was cut by 2 bases and J by 8 bases, with 7 bases left in between. Looked up from germline, CDR1 is MNHNY and CDR2 is SVGAGI (reference sequence). The CDR3 totals 12 residues. CDR3 nucleotides: TGTGCCAGCAGTTACATTACTGAGCCCCAGCATTTT. This translates into CASSYITEPQHF.

CDR3 sequence reads: CASKLWGDSGEQYF. CDR3 coding DNA: TGTGCCAGCAAACTATGGGGGGACTCGGGGGAGCAGTACTTC. The chain has TRBV6-1 and TRBJ2-7; a possible D gene is TRBD2 (6 bases). The CDR3 runs to 14 residues. Per germline, CDR1 MNHNS and CDR2 SASEGT. V was clipped by 7 bases and J by 7 bases, with 20 bases between them.

This chain connects TRBV4-3 to TRBJ2-2; D gene uncertain. The CDR3 loop spans 15 amino acids. Deletions cut 0 bases from V and 6 bases from J, with 11 bases between. Per the germline V gene, CDR1 is LGHNA and CDR2 is YSLEER. Here the CDR3 DNA reads TGCGCCAGCAGCCAAGATCTGCTAGGACCCGGGGAGCTGTTTTTT. Translating it yields CASSQDLLGPGELFF.

The J gene is TRBJ2-7, the V gene TRBV7-8; 7 bases match TRBD1. The CDR3 runs to 15 residues. V lost 5 bases and J lost 0; bases outside the gene matches: 7. Per germline, CDR1 SGHVS and CDR2 FQNEAQ. The CDR3 coding sequence is TGTGCCAGCAGCCGGGACAGCTATTCCTCCTACGAGCAGTACTTC. It encodes CASSRDSYSSYEQYF.

This clonotype was seen a handful of times. This chain joins TRBV6-5 and TRBJ1-5, with unresolved D. Trimming took 0 bases from V and 7 from J, leaving 7 bases between them. Germline V gives CDR1 MNHEY, CDR2 SVGAGI. The CDR3 covers 13 residues. CDR3 in amino acids: CASSYSVYQPQHF. In nucleotides, the CDR3 is TGTGCCAGCAGTTACTCTGTGTACCAGCCCCAGCATTTT.

The rearrangement joins TRBV3-1 to TRBJ2-1, with a tentative D call TRBD2 (6 bases). Looked up from germline, CDR1 is LGHDT and CDR2 is YNNKEL (reference sequence). The CDR3 length is 14 residues. Trimming removed 2 bases at V and 6 bases at J, with 11 bases between. CDR3 protein: CASSQLAGRNEQFF. For the CDR3, the DNA is TGTGCCAGCAGCCAACTGGCGGGACGCAATGAGCAGTTCTTC.

This clonotype has only a few counts. V usage is TRBV6-1 and J usage is TRBJ2-7, with 10 bases identical to TRBD2. Germline assignment: CDR1 MNHNS and CDR2 SASEGT. The CDR3 runs 15 residues. J gave up 4 bases and V 9 bases, and 12 bases lay outside the gene matches. The chain's CDR3 is CASTGLAGDIYEQYF. The CDR3 bases are TGTGCCAGTACTGGGCTAGCGGGGGATATTTACGAGCAGTACTTC.

V and J are TRBV24-1 and TRBJ2-1, with TRBD2 as a possible D gene (6 bases). Trimming left V 4 bases short and J 0 bases short, with 12 bases between. Germline-derived CDR1 and CDR2 are KGHDR and SFDVKD. The CDR3 covers 16 residues. In DNA form, the CDR3 reads TGTGCCACCAGTGACCGCGGGATGAGCTCCTACAATGAGCAGTTCTTC. It is translated as CATSDRGMSSYNEQFF.

The V gene is TRBV20-1, the J gene TRBJ1-3; D may be TRBD1 (5 bases). Trimming took 4 bases from V and 0 from J, leaving 10 bases between them. The germline gives CDR1 DFQATT, CDR2 SNEGSKA (reference sequence). This CDR3 is 14 amino acids long. This chain's CDR3 is CSATGFGSGNTIYF. CDR3 in DNA: TGCAGTGCTACAGGGTTCGGCTCTGGAAACACCATATATTTT.

This clonotype was seen only a few times. This chain joins TRBV9 and TRBJ2-1; maybe TRBD2 (6 bases). The CDR3 is 15 amino acids. Trimming removed 3 bases at V and 2 bases at J, with 12 bases between. Germline V gives CDR1 SGDLS, CDR2 YYNGEE. The CDR3 sequence: CASSARRGTYNEQFF. The CDR3 region has the DNA TGTGCCAGCAGCGCCCGGAGGGGAACCTACAATGAGCAGTTCTTC.

The chain couples TRBV19 to TRBJ2-3; a weak D match, TRBD2 (6 bases). The CDR3 has 16 residues. The V gene lost 5 bases and the J gene lost 2 bases, with 17 bases spanning the gap. Germline lookup yields CDR1 LNHDA and CDR2 SQIVND (reference sequence). The CDR3 here is CASSSFARDPTDTQYF. The DNA of the CDR3 is TGTGCCAGTAGTTCCTTTGCGCGGGACCCCACAGATACGCAGTATTTT.

V and J are TRBV14 and TRBJ2-3, with D unclear. Trimming took 4 bases from V and 7 from J, leaving 12 bases between them. The length of the CDR3 is 13 residues. The germline V gene encodes CDR1 SGHDN and CDR2 FVKESK. CDR3 in amino acids: CASSRTNLNTQYF. In DNA, the CDR3 is TGTGCCAGCAGCCGAACAAATCTCAATACGCAGTATTTT.

This clonotype was counted only a few times. This rearrangement joins TRBV18 to TRBJ1-1; tentatively, D is TRBD1 (6 bases). The CDR3 runs to 17 residues. The V end lost 3 bases, the J end lost 7 bases, and 24 bases lay between the germline ends. Germline-derived CDR1 and CDR2 are KGHSH and LQKENI. The CDR3 DNA sequence: TGTGCCAGCTCACCTAACACGGGGGGGCCCGGGTGGAGTGAAGCTTTCTTT. Translation gives CASSPNTGGPGWSEAFF.

V usage is TRBV28 and J usage is TRBJ2-4; TRBD2 agrees at 8 bases. The CDR3 has 17 residues. With 5 bases clipped from V and 0 bases from J, the junction kept 9 bases outside the gene matches. Germline V CDR1 and CDR2: MDHEN, SYDVKM. The CDR3 is CASSIGRAPIAKNIQYF. In nucleotides, the CDR3 is TGTGCCAGCAGTATCGGGAGGGCCCCTATAGCCAAAAACATTCAGTACTTC.

This clonotype was picked up a small number of times. The V and J genes are TRBV9 and TRBJ1-2; D might be TRBD1 (5 bases). Looked up from germline, CDR1 is SGDLS and CDR2 is YYNGEE. V dropped 4 bases and J dropped 0 bases, with 10 bases sitting between them. CDR3 length: 14 residues. The CDR3 DNA is TGTGCCAGCAGCCCCAAGGGGCCTAACTATGGCTACACCTTC. Its translation: CASSPKGPNYGYTF.

The rearrangement joins TRBV18 to TRBJ1-5; D not certain. CDR3 length: 13 residues. Germline assignment: CDR1 KGHSH and CDR2 LQKENI. Trimming took 4 bases from V and 5 from J, leaving 9 bases between them. CDR3 sequence reads: CASSRPGYQPQHF. The CDR3 DNA reads as TGTGCCAGCTCACGCCCGGGGTATCAGCCCCAGCATTTT. Drawing the rest from reference TRBV18 and TRBJ1-5, the complete variable domain is NAGVMQNPRHLVRRRGQEARLRCSPMKGHSHVYWYRQLPEEGLKFMVYLQKENIIDESGMPKERFSAEFPKEGPSILRIQQVVRGDSAAYFCASSRPGYQPQHFGDGTRLSIL.

This clonotype has only a few counts. The V call is TRBV20-1, the J call TRBJ2-1; 13 nucleotides align to TRBD2. The CDR3 is 14 residues long. The V gene end was trimmed by 5 bases and the J gene end by 8 bases; junction bases not matched to a gene: 6. The germline V gene encodes CDR1 DFQATT and CDR2 SNEGSKA (reference sequence). DNA of the CDR3: TGCAGTGCTCCAACTAGCGGGAGGGCCCATGAGCAGTTCTTC. Protein: CSAPTSGRAHEQFF.

This clonotype was counted a few times. The gene calls are TRBV9 and TRBJ1-4, with D unresolved. The germline CDR1 and CDR2 sequences are SGDLS and YYNGEE. The CDR3 is made up of 16 amino acids. The V end lost 2 bases, the J end lost 0 bases, and 11 bases lay between the germline ends. The CDR3 DNA reads as TGTGCCAGCAGCGTCGACCACATCGCAACTAATGAAAAACTGTTTTTT. Protein: CASSVDHIATNEKLFF.

This clonotype came up a few times. One junction end disagrees with the germline gene, perhaps due to a read error. This chain links TRBV5-1 with TRBJ1-1, with D unresolved. This CDR3 contains 13 residues. Germline V gene data show CDR1 as SGHRS and CDR2 as YFSETQ. CDR3 sequence (DNA): TGTGCCAGCAGCTTTAGTTTGAACACTGAAGCTTTCTTT. It specifies CASSFSLNTEAFF.

This clonotype appeared a few times. V is TRBV6-1 and J is TRBJ1-6, with a weak D call TRBD1 (5 bases). CDR1 is MNHNS, CDR2 SASEGT, per germline. This CDR3 is built from 15 residues. The V and J ends lost 8 bases and 7 bases respectively, with 18 bases between them. In nucleotides, the CDR3 is TGTGCCAGCCAAAGGGGAGAGGCTGTCAATTCACCCCTCCACTTT. Encoded protein: CASQRGEAVNSPLHF.

The V call is TRBV2, the J call TRBJ1-3; D is unresolved. This CDR3 contains 13 residues. Germline V gene lookup returns CDR1 SNHLY and CDR2 FYNNEI. V gave up 9 bases and J gave up 2 bases, with 11 bases separating them. DNA of the CDR3: TGTGCCAGTCACTACCGGACTGGAAACACCATATATTTT. It encodes CASHYRTGNTIYF.

This clonotype came up many times. This chain links TRBV29-1 with TRBJ2-1; no clear D gene. V lost 7 bases, J lost 7 bases, and 17 bases lay in between. The germline CDR1 and CDR2 sequences are SQVTM and ANQGSEA. The CDR3 extends over 13 amino acids. CDR3 DNA sequence: TGCAGCGCCAAGTTAGTCCAGCCTAATGAGCAGTTCTTC. Amino acid sequence: CSAKLVQPNEQFF.

This clonotype was counted only a few times. The V and J genes are TRBV5-1 and TRBJ2-7; 9 bases are shared with TRBD1. The CDR3 is 13 amino acids. Germline CDR1 SGHRS, CDR2 YFSETQ. The V gene end was trimmed by 7 bases and the J gene end by 6 bases; junction bases not matched to a gene: 8. The CDR3 here is CASAGTGTAEQYF. The CDR3, as DNA: TGCGCCAGCGCCGGGACAGGGACTGCCGAGCAGTACTTC.

The chain is built from TRBV20-1 and TRBJ2-1; TRBD2 agrees at 9 bases. Germline loops: CDR1 DFQATT, CDR2 SNEGSKA (reference sequence). J was trimmed by 4 bases and V by 1 base; bases with no gene match: 14. The length of the CDR3 is 18 residues. The chain's CDR3 is CSARASPGLARSYNEQFF. CDR3 in DNA: TGCAGTGCTAGAGCGTCCCCTGGACTAGCGCGATCTTACAATGAGCAGTTCTTC.